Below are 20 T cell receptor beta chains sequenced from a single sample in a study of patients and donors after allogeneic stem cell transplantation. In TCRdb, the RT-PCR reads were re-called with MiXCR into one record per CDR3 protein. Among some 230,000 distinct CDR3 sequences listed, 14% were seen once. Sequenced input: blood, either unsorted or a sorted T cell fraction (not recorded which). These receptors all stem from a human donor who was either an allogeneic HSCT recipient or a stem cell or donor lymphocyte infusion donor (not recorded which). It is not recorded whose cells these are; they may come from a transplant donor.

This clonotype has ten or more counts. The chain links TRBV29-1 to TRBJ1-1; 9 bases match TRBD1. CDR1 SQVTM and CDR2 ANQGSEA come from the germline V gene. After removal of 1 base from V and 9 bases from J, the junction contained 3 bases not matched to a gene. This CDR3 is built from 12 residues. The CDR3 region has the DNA TGCAGCGTTGAAGGGGGGACAGGGCAAGCTTTCTTT. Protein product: CSVEGGTGQAFF.

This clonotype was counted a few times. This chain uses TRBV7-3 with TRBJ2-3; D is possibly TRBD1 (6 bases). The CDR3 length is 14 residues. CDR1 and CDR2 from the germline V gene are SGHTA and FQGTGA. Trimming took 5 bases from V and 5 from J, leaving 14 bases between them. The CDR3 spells CASSPTGMVDTQYF. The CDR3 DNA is TGTGCCAGCAGCCCTACAGGGATGGTAGATACGCAGTATTTT.

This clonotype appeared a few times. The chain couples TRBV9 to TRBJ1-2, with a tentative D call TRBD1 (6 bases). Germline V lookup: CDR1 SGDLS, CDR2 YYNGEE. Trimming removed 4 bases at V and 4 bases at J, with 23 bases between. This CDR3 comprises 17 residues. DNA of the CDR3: TGTGCCAGCAGCCCCGAGGTGGGGGGCGCGTCGGTCTATGGCTACACCTTC. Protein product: CASSPEVGGASVYGYTF.

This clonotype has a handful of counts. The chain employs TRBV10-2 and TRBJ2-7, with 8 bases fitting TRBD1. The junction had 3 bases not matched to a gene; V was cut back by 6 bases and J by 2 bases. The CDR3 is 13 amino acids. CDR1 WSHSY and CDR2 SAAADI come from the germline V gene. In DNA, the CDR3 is TGCGCCAGCAGCGGACAGGGCCCCTACGAGCAGTACTTC. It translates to CASSGQGPYEQYF.

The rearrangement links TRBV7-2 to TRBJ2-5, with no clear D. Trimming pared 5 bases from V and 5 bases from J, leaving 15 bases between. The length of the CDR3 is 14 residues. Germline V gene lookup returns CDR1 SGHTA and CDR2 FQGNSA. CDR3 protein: CASSRRPGGETQYF. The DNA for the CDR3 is TGTGCCAGCAGCAGACGTCCGGGTGGGGAGACCCAGTACTTC.

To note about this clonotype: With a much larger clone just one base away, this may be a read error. CDR3 amino acids: CASSRTSRRSDTGELFF. Here the CDR3 DNA reads TGTGCCAGCAGCCGGACTAGCCGGAGGTCTGACACCGGGGAGCTGTTTTTT. The rearrangement uses TRBV7-3 and TRBJ2-2, with 8 bases aligning to TRBD2. Germline CDR1 and CDR2: SGHTA and FQGTGA. This CDR3 is built from 17 residues. After removal of 5 bases from V and 3 bases from J, the junction contained 11 bases not matched to a gene.

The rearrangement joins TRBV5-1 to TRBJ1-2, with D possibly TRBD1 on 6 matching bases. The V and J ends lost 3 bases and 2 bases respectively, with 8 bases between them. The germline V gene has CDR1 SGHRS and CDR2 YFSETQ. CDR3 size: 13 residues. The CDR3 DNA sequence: TGCGCCAGCAGCTGGACAGAGAACTATGGCTACACCTTC. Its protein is CASSWTENYGYTF.

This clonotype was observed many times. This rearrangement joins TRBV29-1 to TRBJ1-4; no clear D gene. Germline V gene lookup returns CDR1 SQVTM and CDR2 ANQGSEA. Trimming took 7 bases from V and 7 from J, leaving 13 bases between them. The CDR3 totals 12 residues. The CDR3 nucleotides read TGCAGCGGCGGGGAGGCGGGTGAAAAACTGTTTTTT. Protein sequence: CSGGEAGEKLFF.

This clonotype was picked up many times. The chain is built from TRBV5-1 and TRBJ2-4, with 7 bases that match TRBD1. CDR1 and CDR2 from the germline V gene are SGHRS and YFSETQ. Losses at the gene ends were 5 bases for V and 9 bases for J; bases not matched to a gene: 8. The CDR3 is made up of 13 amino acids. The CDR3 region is CASRRQGTGIQYF. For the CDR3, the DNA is TGCGCCAGCAGGAGACAGGGTACGGGCATTCAGTACTTC.

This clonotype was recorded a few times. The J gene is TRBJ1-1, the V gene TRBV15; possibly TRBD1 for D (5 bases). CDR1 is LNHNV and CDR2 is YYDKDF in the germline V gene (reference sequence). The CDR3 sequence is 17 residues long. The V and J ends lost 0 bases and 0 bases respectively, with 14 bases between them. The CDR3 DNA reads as TGTGCCACCAGCAGAGATAGGGGAAGGGTCGTGAACACTGAAGCTTTCTTT. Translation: CATSRDRGRVVNTEAFF.

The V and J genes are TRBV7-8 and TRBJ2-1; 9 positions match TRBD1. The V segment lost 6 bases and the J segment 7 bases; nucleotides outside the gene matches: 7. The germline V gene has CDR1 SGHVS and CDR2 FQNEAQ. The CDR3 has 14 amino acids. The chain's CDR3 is CASSGDRVWNEQFF. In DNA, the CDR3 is TGTGCCAGCAGTGGGGACAGGGTATGGAATGAGCAGTTCTTC.

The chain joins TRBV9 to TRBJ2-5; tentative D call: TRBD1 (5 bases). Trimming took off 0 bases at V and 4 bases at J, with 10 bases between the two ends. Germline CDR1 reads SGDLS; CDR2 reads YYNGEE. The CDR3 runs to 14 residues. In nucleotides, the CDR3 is TGTGCCAGCAGCGTAGGCAGGGCGATAGAGACCCAGTACTTC. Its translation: CASSVGRAIETQYF. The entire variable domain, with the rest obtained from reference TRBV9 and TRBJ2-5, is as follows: DSGVTQTPKHLITATGQRVTLRCSPRSGDLSVYWYQQSLDQGLQFLIQYYNGEERAKGNILERFSAQQFPDLHSELNLSSLELGDSALYFCASSVGRAIETQYFGPGTRLLVL.

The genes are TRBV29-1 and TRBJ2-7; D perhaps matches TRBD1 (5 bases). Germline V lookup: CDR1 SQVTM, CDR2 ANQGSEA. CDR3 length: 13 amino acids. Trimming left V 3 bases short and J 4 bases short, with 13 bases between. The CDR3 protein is CSVELQGRYEQYF. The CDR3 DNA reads TGCAGCGTTGAGCTGCAGGGAAGGTACGAGCAGTACTTC.

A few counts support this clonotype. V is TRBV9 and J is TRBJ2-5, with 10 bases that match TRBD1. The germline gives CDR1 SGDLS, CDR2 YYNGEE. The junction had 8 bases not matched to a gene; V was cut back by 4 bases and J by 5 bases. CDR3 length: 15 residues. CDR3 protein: CASSTRTGGWETQYF. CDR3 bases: TGTGCCAGCAGCACCCGGACAGGGGGTTGGGAGACCCAGTACTTC.

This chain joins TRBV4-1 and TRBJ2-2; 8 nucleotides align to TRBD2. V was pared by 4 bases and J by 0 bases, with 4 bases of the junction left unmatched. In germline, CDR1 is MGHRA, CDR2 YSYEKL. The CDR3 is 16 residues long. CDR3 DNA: TGCGCCAGCAGCCGTGGGGGACTAGCGAACACCGGGGAGCTGTTTTTT. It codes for CASSRGGLANTGELFF.

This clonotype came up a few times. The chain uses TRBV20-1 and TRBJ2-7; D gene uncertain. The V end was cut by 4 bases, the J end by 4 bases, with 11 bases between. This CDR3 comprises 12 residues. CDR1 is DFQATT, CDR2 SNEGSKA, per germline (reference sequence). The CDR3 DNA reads TGCAGTGCTACACCAGACATTTACGAGCAGTACTTC. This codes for CSATPDIYEQYF.

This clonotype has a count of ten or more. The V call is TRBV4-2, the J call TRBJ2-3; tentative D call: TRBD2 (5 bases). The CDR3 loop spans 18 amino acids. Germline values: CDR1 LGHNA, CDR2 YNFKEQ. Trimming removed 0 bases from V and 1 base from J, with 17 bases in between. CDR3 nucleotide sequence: TGTGCCAGCAGCCAAGATATTCGTGGGAGCGACCGCACAGATACGCAGTATTTT. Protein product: CASSQDIRGSDRTDTQYF.

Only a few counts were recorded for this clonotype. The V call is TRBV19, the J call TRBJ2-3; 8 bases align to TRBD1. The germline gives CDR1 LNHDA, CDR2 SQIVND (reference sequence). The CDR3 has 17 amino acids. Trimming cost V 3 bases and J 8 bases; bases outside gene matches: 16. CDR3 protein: CASSIYSAGGSQGTQYF. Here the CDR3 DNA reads TGTGCCAGTAGTATCTATTCGGCAGGGGGCTCTCAGGGTACGCAGTATTTT.

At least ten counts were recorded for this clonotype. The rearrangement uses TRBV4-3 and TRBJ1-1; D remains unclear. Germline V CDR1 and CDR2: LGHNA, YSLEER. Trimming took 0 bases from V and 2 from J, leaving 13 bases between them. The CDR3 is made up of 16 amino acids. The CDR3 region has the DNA TGCGCCAGCAGCCAAGAGTCGGGAATGGTAAACACTGAAGCTTTCTTT. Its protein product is CASSQESGMVNTEAFF.

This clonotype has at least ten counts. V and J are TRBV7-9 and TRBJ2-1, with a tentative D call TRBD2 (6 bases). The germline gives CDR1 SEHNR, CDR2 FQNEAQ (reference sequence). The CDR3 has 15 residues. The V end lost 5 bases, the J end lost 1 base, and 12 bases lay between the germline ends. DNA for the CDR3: TGTGCCAGCAGCCCATACGGGGGATCCTACAATGAGCAGTTCTTC. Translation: CASSPYGGSYNEQFF.